Below are 18 T cell receptor beta chains sequenced from a single sample in a study of control samples from healthy donors and cancer patients. Data came from immunoSEQ multiplex PCR; TCRdb stores just in-frame clones and leaves some out. The sample consists of about 160,000 clones, roughly 95% of them appearing once. The sample was blood. These receptor sequences come from a woman in her 30s in good health.

The chain employs TRBV5-8 and TRBJ2-5; 9 nucleotides match TRBD2. CDR1 SGHTS and CDR2 YDEGEE come from the germline V gene. The CDR3 spans 15 residues. The trim removed 1 base at V and 3 bases at J, leaving 4 bases unmatched. CDR3 DNA sequence: TGTGCCAGCAGCTTGTACTCTAGCGGGAAAGAGACCCAGTACTTC. Translating it yields CASSLYSSGKETQYF.

The chain employs TRBV6-6 and TRBJ2-7; a weak D match, TRBD1 (6 bases). The CDR3 sequence is 15 residues long. Germline lookup yields CDR1 MNHNY and CDR2 SVGAGI (reference sequence). V shed 6 bases and J shed 5 bases, with 20 bases lying between them. CDR3 amino acids: CASSLRTVGAHEQYF. Written as DNA, the CDR3 is TGTGCCAGCAGCCTAAGGACAGTCGGGGCACACGAGCAGTACTTC.

The chain links TRBV7-9 to TRBJ2-2; tentatively, D is TRBD1 (5 bases). The CDR3 extends over 14 amino acids. CDR1 is SEHNR, CDR2 FQNEAQ, per germline (reference sequence). V was shortened by 5 bases and J by 2 bases, with 9 bases between the two germline ends. The CDR3 region has the DNA TGTGCCAGCAGCAGCACAGGAAACACCGGGGAGCTGTTTTTT. Its protein product is CASSSTGNTGELFF.

The rearrangement joins TRBV12-3 or TRBV12-4 to TRBJ2-1; D might be TRBD1 or TRBD2, each matching 5 bases. The CDR3 has 12 residues. The V gene lost 4 bases and the J gene lost 10 bases, with 11 bases spanning the gap. CDR3 amino acids: CASSSRRDEQFF. The CDR3 region has the DNA TGTGCCAGCAGTTCCCGAAGGGACGAGCAGTTCTTC.

This chain joins TRBV4-1 and TRBJ1-4; weak D call: TRBD1 (6 bases). The CDR3 length is 15 residues. CDR1 MGHRA and CDR2 YSYEKL come from the germline V gene. Trimming took 2 bases from V and 1 from J, leaving 8 bases between them. Here the CDR3 DNA reads TGCGCCAGCAGCCAATTACAGGGAACTAATGAAAAACTGTTTTTT. It yields the protein CASSQLQGTNEKLFF.

The sample holds one count of this clone. J is TRBJ1-4 and V is TRBV24-1, with unresolved D. The V end lost 3 bases, the J end lost 7 bases, and 8 bases lay between the germline ends. The CDR3 has 13 residues. In germline, CDR1 is KGHDR, CDR2 SFDVKD. DNA for the CDR3: TGTGCCACCAGTGATCCGGGGAGTGAAAAACTGTTTTTT. Protein: CATSDPGSEKLFF.

The chain employs TRBV25-1 and TRBJ1-2, with D hard to call. This CDR3 is 14 amino acids long. The V end was cut by 8 bases, the J end by 7 bases, with 20 bases between. The germline gives CDR1 MGHDK, CDR2 SYGVNS. In DNA, the CDR3 is TGTGCCAGCGATGCCGGAACATCTACTCTTGGCTACACCTTC. Its translation: CASDAGTSTLGYTF.

The rearrangement links TRBV5-6 to TRBJ2-7, with 7 positions matching TRBD1. V was clipped by 4 bases and J by 4 bases; unmatched bases: 14. CDR1 is SGHDT and CDR2 is YYEEEE in the germline V gene. The CDR3 length is 16 residues. The CDR3 here is CASSATDRFKLYEQYF. The CDR3 nucleotides read TGTGCCAGCAGCGCCACGGACAGGTTTAAGTTGTACGAGCAGTACTTC.

The rearrangement links TRBV7-6 to TRBJ2-1; 9 positions match TRBD2. V shed 2 bases, J shed 6 bases, and the junction held 14 bases outside the gene matches. The CDR3 is made up of 18 amino acids. Germline-derived CDR1 and CDR2 are SGHVS and FNYEAQ. The DNA of the CDR3 is TGTGCCAGCAGCTTATCCGGGCTAGCGGGGAAAACATTCAATGAGCAGTTCTTC. This sequence encodes CASSLSGLAGKTFNEQFF.

The chain joins TRBV13 to TRBJ2-1, with 7 bases identical to TRBD2. V lost 5 bases and J lost 9; bases outside the gene matches: 10. The length of the CDR3 is 14 residues. The germline V gene encodes CDR1 PRHDT and CDR2 FYEKMQ (reference sequence). CDR3 sequence: CASSLPGREVEQFF. The CDR3 nucleotides read TGTGCCAGCAGCCTTCCGGGGAGGGAAGTTGAGCAGTTCTTC.

This clone was recorded only once. This rearrangement joins TRBV7-3 to TRBJ2-7; 8 bases line up with TRBD1. Germline loops: CDR1 SGHTA, CDR2 FQGTGA. CDR3 length: 15 amino acids. V was clipped by 5 bases and J by 4 bases; unmatched bases: 10. The DNA of the CDR3 is TGTGCCAGCAGCGGAGGAGGGACAGGCAAGTACGAGCAGTACTTC. It translates to CASSGGGTGKYEQYF.

The chain uses TRBV7-3 and TRBJ2-5; no definite D call. CDR3 length equals 14 residues. V was cut by 2 bases and J by 3 bases, with 10 bases left in between. CDR1 and CDR2 (germline): SGHTA, FQGTGA. CDR3 DNA sequence: TGTGCCAGCAGCTTATCCCGGGTGGAAGAGACCCAGTACTTC. The encoded protein is CASSLSRVEETQYF.

This chain joins TRBV19 and TRBJ2-3, with D perhaps matching TRBD1 or TRBD2 (5 bases each). CDR1 and CDR2 from the germline V gene are LNHDA and SQIVND (reference sequence). CDR3 length equals 16 residues. V lost 0 bases and J lost 5, with 15 bases in between. As DNA, the CDR3 is TGTGCCAGTAGTATAGAAGGGCAGGGAGTCATAGATACGCAGTATTTT. Translation gives CASSIEGQGVIDTQYF.

This chain joins TRBV25-1 and TRBJ1-1; 9 bases line up with TRBD1. Germline V gives CDR1 MGHDK, CDR2 SYGVNS. V shed 1 base, J shed 8 bases, and the junction held 5 bases outside the gene matches. CDR3 size: 14 residues. As DNA, the CDR3 is TGTGCCAGCAGTGAATGGGGGGACAGGGCCGAAGCTTTCTTT. This gives the protein CASSEWGDRAEAFF. The complete variable domain, with remaining parts taken from reference TRBV25-1 and TRBJ1-1, reads EADIYQTPRYLVIGTGKKITLECSQTMGHDKMYWYQQDPGMELHLIHYSYGVNSTEKGDLSSESTVSRIRTEHFPLTLESARPSHTSQYLCASSEWGDRAEAFFGQGTRLTVV.

The gene calls are TRBV4-1 and TRBJ1-1, with D perhaps matching TRBD1 (5 bases). Germline CDR1 reads MGHRA; CDR2 reads YSYEKL. This CDR3 has 14 residues. Deletions cut 5 bases from V and 0 bases from J, with 10 bases between. The CDR3 here is CASSGRTMNTEAFF. Here the CDR3 DNA reads TGCGCCAGCAGCGGGAGGACAATGAACACTGAAGCTTTCTTT.

The chain carries TRBV19 and TRBJ1-1; TRBD1 matches 10 bases. J lost 1 base, V lost 4 bases, and 18 bases had no gene match. This CDR3 is built from 20 residues. Germline-derived CDR1 and CDR2 are LNHDA and SQIVND (reference sequence). As DNA, the CDR3 is TGTGCCAGTAGTAGACCCGGGACAGGGGCCGCCAATCCCTCGAACACTGAAGCTTTCTTT. This sequence encodes CASSRPGTGAANPSNTEAFF.

V is TRBV28 and J is TRBJ1-5; no definite D call. This CDR3 has 17 amino acids. CDR1 and CDR2 from the germline V gene are MDHEN and SYDVKM. V shed 5 bases and J shed 0 bases, with 17 bases lying between them. CDR3 loop: CASSQLVGSTSNQPQHF. CDR3 nucleotides: TGTGCCAGCAGTCAGCTAGTGGGGAGCACTAGCAATCAGCCCCAGCATTTT. Supplemented by reference TRBV28 and TRBJ1-5, the full variable domain reads DVKVTQSSRYLVKRTGEKVFLECVQDMDHENMFWYRQDPGLGLRLIYFSYDVKMKEKGDIPEGYSVSREKKERFSLILESASTNQTSMYLCASSQLVGSTSNQPQHFGDGTRLSIL.

The rearrangement uses TRBV5-5 and TRBJ2-4, with D possibly matching TRBD2 (5 bases). V shed 1 base and J shed 7 bases, with 21 bases lying between them. This CDR3 has 17 residues. Per germline, CDR1 SGHKS and CDR2 YYEKEE (reference sequence). Here the CDR3 DNA reads TGTGCCAGCAGCTTGATAGGAGGTAGTTTGCCAACCAACATTCAGTACTTC. Amino acid sequence: CASSLIGGSLPTNIQYF.